This TCR beta chain is from a study of monozygotic twins with inflammatory bowel disease. General observations from the study: Comparison of concordant versus discordant twins revealed no difference in repertoire similarity, possibly due to limited power.

Whole blood served as the source of total RNA, and no T cell sorting took place. The CDR3 runs to 14 residues. CDR1 is DFQATT, CDR2 SNEGSKA, per germline (reference sequence). Points on this clonotype: Its target is not known.

Eight separate reactions per sample served to make cDNA. UMIs bearing a 6-nucleotide sample barcode were added through template switching. Reprocessing the 5' RACE reads, TCRdb reports a single entry for every CDR3 protein and omits DNA. The sample totals approximately 400,000 distinct CDR3 sequences. Sequenced input: blood. The gene calls are TRBV20-1 and TRBJ2-5; the D call from TCRdb, TRBD1, cannot be confirmed without DNA. The TCR originated in a human donor with ulcerative colitis or Crohn's disease, or a healthy co-twin of an affected twin (not recorded which). The CDR3 sequence: CSANPLTREETQYF.